This T cell receptor beta chain was recorded in a study of T cell repertoires in cytomegalovirus infection. The wider study: Recently identified HLA-C-restricted and well-studied HLA-B-restricted CMV epitopes were used. Matching HLA type and CMV infection were both indicated by public TCR beta signatures. Overall study results and limits: The ex vivo response was dominated by HLA-C-restricted CMV-specific TCR beta clonotypes. Identification of carriers of CMV plus the relevant HLA was achieved through cumulative public TCR beta family frequency.

MiXCR, run by TCRdb on the reads, gives a single entry per CDR3 protein. Of about 400,000 distinct CDR3 sequences listed, 34% are singletons. V trimming: 2 bases; J trimming: 2 bases; junction bases outside the gene matches: 5. The CDR3 runs to 15 residues. CDR1 and CDR2 from the germline V gene are SGHTA and FQGNSA. This clonotype was counted a few times. Its antigen is unidentified. The rearrangement joins TRBV7-2 to TRBJ2-7; 8 nucleotides agree with TRBD2. The clonotype comes from a human donor in good health (CMV status not recorded). Some clones in this sample may be carry-over from other donors' samples. The sequencing used cultured PBMCs, collected from culture after CMV antigen stimulation. Here the CDR3 reads CASSLLAGLPYEQYF. CDR3 bases: TGTGCCAGCAGCTTACTAGCGGGTCTCCCCTACGAGCAGTACTTC.